This T cell receptor beta chain stems from a study of cytomegalovirus exposure and HLA in healthy donors. Study-level results: A later analysis reportedly found fewer N-insertions in an Asian-associated ancestry cluster than the approximately 670-donor mean.

Remarks on this clone: Its specificity is unknown.

The V gene's germline CDR1 is SGHNT and CDR2 YYREEE (reference sequence). This CDR3 has 16 amino acids. Deletions cut 4 bases from V and 7 bases from J, with 21 bases between. Primers: 60 Vbeta forward and 13 Jbeta reverse. Assay used: immunoSEQ multiplex PCR; TCRdb lists only in-frame clones, some missing. In the table there are 150,000 or so clones, about 82% of which are singletons. The rearrangement links TRBV5-4 to TRBJ2-1; possibly TRBD1 for D (6 bases). This clonotype was sampled from a woman between 18 and 29 years old in good health and CMV-seronegative. The sample comprised PBMCs. The CDR3 DNA reads TGTGCCAGCAGCCCAAGGATACAGGGAACCCTGAATGAGCAGTTCTTC. Translated, it gives CASSPRIQGTLNEQFF.